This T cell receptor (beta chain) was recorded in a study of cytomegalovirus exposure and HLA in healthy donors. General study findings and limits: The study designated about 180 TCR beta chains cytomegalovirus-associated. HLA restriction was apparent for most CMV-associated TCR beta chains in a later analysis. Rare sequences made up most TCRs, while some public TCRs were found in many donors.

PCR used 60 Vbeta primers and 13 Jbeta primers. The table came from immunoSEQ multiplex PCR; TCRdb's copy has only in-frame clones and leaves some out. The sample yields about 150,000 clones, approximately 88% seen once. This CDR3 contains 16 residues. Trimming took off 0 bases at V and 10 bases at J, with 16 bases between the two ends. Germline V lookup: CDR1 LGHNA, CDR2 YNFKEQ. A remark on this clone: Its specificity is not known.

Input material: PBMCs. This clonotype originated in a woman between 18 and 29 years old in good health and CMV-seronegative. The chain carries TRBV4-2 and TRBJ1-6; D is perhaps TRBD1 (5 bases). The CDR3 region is CASSQDGGTFSSPLHF. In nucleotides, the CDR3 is TGTGCCAGCAGCCAAGATGGGGGGACCTTCAGCTCACCCCTCCACTTT.